This TCR beta chain was identified during a study of identical twins. Study-level findings and limits: Invariant cells of the MAIT and iNKT types might have partly distorted the zero-insertion analyses.

This clonotype appeared many times. Its antigen is not identified. The CDR3 runs to 12 residues. The V end lost 4 bases, the J end lost 4 bases, and 9 bases lay between the germline ends. Germline V gene sequence: CDR1 SGHKS, CDR2 YYEKEE (reference sequence). Through template switching, a universal primer site was introduced, and the cDNA contained unique molecular identifiers. TCRdb used MiXCR to reprocess the 5' RACE reads, holding one entry per CDR3 protein. The sample yields some 500,000 distinct CDR3 sequences, less than 25% seen once. These data are also associated with another study on T cells expressing NK-cell markers. From that paper: It was from sorted CD3+CD56+NKG2C+, CD3+CD56+NKG2C- and CD3+CD56-NKG2C+ T cells that TCR beta repertoires came.

This chain joins TRBV5-5 and TRBJ2-7, with a tentative D call TRBD2 (5 bases). The source of this sequence is a woman aged 18-30 years in good health. Sequencing was performed on CD4+ T cells sorted from blood. CDR3 protein: CASSARGYEQYF. CDR3 nucleotide sequence: TGTGCCAGCAGCGCACGGGGTTACGAGCAGTACTTC.